This T cell receptor (beta chain) was recovered during a study of T cell responses to AZD1222 COVID-19 vaccine. This table comes from immunoSEQ multiplex PCR, and its TCRdb copy is limited to in-frame clones, with some not included. The table records 75,000 to 90,000 clones, approximately 90% of them present only once. Second-dose recipients at about 4 or about 12 weeks were treated as one pooled group. Broader study findings: A mostly white British donor set with more females was recruited, and clonal diversity was possibly underestimated.

Of note for this clone: Its specificity is unknown.

The sequence derives from an adult who received the AZD1222 COVID-19 vaccine. Specimen: peripheral blood, collected 28 days after the second AZD1222 dose.

CDR3 DNA sequence: TGTGCCAGCAGTCTTCTTGGGGTGGATCAGCCCCAGCATTTT. It translates to CASSLLGVDQPQHF. The chain joins TRBV28 to TRBJ1-5; no reliable D call. The CDR3 consists of 14 residues. Trimming removed 5 bases from V and 5 bases from J, with 13 bases in between. Germline CDR1 reads MDHEN; CDR2 reads SYDVKM.